This TCR beta chain was profiled in a study of T cell changes during pregnancy in multiple sclerosis. V shed 5 bases and J shed 5 bases, with 12 bases lying between them. CDR3 size: 13 residues. Germline V gives CDR1 MGHDK, CDR2 SYGVNS. Using immunoSEQ multiplex PCR, the repertoire was profiled, and TCRdb retains in-frame clones only, with some absent. Counted here are around 71,000 clones, 92% occurring once; the ten biggest clones make up about 1.6%. The chain couples TRBV25-1 to TRBJ2-5; a weak D match, TRBD1 (5 bases). The TCR originated in a female donor with multiple sclerosis, enrolled in a pregnancy study. The starting material was peripheral blood, obtained after pregnancy. CDR3 sequence reads: CASSLGPSETQYF. In DNA form, the CDR3 reads TGTGCCAGCAGTCTGGGGCCGTCGGAGACCCAGTACTTC. Combining the CDR3 with reference TRBV25-1 and TRBJ2-5 gives the whole variable domain EADIYQTPRYLVIGTGKKITLECSQTMGHDKMYWYQQDPGMELHLIHYSYGVNSTEKGDLSSESTVSRIRTEHFPLTLESARPSHTSQYLCASSLGPSETQYFGPGTRLLVL.